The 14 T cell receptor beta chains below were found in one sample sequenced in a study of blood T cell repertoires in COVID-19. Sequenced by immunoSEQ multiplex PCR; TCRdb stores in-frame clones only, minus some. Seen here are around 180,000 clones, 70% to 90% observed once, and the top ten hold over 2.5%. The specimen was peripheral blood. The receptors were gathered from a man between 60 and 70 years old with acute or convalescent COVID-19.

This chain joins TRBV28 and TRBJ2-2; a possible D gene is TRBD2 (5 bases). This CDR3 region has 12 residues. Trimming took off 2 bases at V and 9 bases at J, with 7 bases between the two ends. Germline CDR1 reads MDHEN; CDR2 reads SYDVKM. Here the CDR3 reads CASSLGGRELFF. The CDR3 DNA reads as TGTGCCAGCAGTTTAGGCGGGCGGGAGCTGTTTTTT.

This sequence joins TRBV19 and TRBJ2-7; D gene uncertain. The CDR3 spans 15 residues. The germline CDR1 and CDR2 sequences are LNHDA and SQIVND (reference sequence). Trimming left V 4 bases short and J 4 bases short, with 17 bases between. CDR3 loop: CASSTSETLSYEQYF. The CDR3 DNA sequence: TGTGCCAGTAGTACCTCAGAGACTCTTTCGTACGAGCAGTACTTC.

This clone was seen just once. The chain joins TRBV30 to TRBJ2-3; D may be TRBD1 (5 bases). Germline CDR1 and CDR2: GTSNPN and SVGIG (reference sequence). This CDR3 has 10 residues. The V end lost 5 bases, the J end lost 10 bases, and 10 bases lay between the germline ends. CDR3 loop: CAWSVGPQYF. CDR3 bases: TGTGCCTGGTCCGTGGGGCCGCAGTATTTT. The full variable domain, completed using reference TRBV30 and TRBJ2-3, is SQTIHQWPATLVQPVGSPLSLECTVEGTSNPNLYWYRQAAGRGLQLLFYSVGIGQISSEVPQNLSASRPQDRQFILSSKKLLLSDSGFYLCAWSVGPQYFGPGTRLTVL.

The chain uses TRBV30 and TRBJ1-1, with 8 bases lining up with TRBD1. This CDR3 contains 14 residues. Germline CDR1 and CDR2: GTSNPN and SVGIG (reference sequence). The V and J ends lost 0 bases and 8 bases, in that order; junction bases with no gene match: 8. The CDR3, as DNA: TGTGCCTGGAGTGTAATGCAGGGGGCGAAGGAAGCTTTCTTT. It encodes CAWSVMQGAKEAFF.

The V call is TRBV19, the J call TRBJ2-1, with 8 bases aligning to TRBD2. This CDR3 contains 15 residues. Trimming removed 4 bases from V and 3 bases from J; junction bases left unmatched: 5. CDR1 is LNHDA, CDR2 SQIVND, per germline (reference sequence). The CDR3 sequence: CASSTGLELYNEQFF. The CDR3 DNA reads TGTGCCAGTAGTACGGGACTAGAGCTCTACAATGAGCAGTTCTTC.

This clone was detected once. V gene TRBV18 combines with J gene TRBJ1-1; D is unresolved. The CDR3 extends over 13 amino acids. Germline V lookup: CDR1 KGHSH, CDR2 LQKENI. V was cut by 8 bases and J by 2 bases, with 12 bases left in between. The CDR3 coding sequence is TGTGCCAGCCATGCAGTACGAAACACTGAAGCTTTCTTT. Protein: CASHAVRNTEAFF.

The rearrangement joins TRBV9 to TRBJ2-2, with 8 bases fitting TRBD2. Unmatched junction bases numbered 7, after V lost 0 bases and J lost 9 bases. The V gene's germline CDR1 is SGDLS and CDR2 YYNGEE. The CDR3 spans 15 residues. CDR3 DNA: TGTGCCAGCAGCGTAGGCGGGACTAGTTCTAGGGAGCTGTTTTTT. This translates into CASSVGGTSSRELFF.

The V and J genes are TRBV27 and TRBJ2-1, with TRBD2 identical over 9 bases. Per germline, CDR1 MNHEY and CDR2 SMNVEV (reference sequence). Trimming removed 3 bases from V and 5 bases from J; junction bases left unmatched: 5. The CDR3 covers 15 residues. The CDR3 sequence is CASSFSGTSNNEQFF. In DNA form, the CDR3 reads TGTGCCAGCAGTTTCTCCGGGACTAGCAACAATGAGCAGTTCTTC.

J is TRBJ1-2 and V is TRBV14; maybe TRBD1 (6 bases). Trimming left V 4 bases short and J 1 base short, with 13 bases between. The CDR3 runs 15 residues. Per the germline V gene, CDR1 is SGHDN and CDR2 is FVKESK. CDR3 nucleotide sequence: TGTGCCAGCAGCCGGCGGGGGGGCGTTAACTATGGCTACACCTTC. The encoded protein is CASSRRGGVNYGYTF.

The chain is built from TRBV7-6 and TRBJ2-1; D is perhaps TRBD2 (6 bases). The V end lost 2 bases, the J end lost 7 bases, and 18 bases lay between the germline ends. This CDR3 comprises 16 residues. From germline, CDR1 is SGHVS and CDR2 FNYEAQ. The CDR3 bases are TGTGCCAGCAGCTTATTTAGTGGGAGGAGTTCAAATGAGCAGTTCTTC. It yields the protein CASSLFSGRSSNEQFF.

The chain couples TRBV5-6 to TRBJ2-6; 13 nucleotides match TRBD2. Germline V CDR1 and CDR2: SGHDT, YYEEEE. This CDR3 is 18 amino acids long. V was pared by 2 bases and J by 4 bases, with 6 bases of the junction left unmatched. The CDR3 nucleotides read TGTGCCAGCAGCTTTGGACTAGCGGGAGTTTCGGGGGCCAACGTCCTGACTTTC. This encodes CASSFGLAGVSGANVLTF.

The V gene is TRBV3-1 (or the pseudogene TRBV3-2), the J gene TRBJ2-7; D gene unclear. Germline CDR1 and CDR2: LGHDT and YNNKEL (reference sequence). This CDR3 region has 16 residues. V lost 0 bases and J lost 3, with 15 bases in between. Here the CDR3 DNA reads TGTGCCAGCAGCCAAGATCCGGTGACAATGTACTACGAGCAGTACTTC. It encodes CASSQDPVTMYYEQYF.

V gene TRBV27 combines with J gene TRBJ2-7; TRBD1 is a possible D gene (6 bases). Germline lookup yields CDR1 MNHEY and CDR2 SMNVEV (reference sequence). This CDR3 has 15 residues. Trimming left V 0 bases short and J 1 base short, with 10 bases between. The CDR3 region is CASSLSGGLSYEQYF. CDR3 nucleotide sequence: TGTGCCAGCAGTTTATCTGGGGGCCTTTCCTACGAGCAGTACTTC.

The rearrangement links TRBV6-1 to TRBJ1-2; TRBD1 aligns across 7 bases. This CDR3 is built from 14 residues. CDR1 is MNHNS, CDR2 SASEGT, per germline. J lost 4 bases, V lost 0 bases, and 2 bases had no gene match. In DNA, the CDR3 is TGTGCCAGCAGTGAAGCGACAGGGATCTATGGCTACACCTTC. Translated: CASSEATGIYGYTF.